This T cell receptor beta chain was recovered during a study of T cell responses to AZD1222 COVID-19 vaccine. Broader study findings: Donor demographics were predominantly white British with a female majority; clonal diversity may be underestimated. Repertoires were obtained only post-peak T cell response.

Data came from immunoSEQ multiplex PCR; TCRdb stores just in-frame clones and leaves some out. The sample carries about 150,000 clones, almost 85% recorded once. With regard to this clone: Its target is unknown.

Looked up from germline, CDR1 is SGHTA and CDR2 is FQGNSA. Unmatched junction bases numbered 4, after V lost 6 bases and J lost 1 base. The CDR3 is made up of 14 amino acids. The receptor was isolated from an adult who received the MenACWY meningococcal vaccine as a control. Sequences were derived from peripheral blood, sampled 28 days after the second dose of the MenACWY control vaccine. V is TRBV7-2 and J is TRBJ2-7; 9 bases are shared with TRBD2. The CDR3 DNA follows: TGTGCCAGCAGGATAGCGGGAGCTTCCTACGAGCAGTACTTC. Translating it yields CASRIAGASYEQYF. Looking up the rest from reference TRBV7-2 and TRBJ2-7 gives the full variable domain: GAGVSQSPSNKVTEKGKDVELRCDPISGHTALYWYRQSLGQGLEFLIYFQGNSAPDKSGLPSDRFSAERTGGSVSTLTIQRTQQEDSAVYLCASRIAGASYEQYFGPGTRLTVT.